A single sample is the source of the 23 T cell receptor beta chains below, sequenced in a study of CD8+CD57+ T cells in acquired aplastic anemia. Those patients picked for sequencing had displayed CD8+CD57+ cell expansion on flow cytometry. For CDR3 and TCR beta VDJ profiling, genomic DNA was the template used. MiXCR was run by TCRdb on the reads, yielding one entry per CDR3 protein. Here the sample spans roughly 500,000 distinct CDR3 sequences, about a third being singletons. Sample: sorted CD4+, CD8+, or CD8+CD57+ T cells (not recorded which) from PBMCs. The receptor set was obtained from a human donor with aplastic anemia.

About this clonotype itself: A much larger clone is a single base away; this may be a read error. V gene TRBV24-1 combines with J gene TRBJ2-5; D perhaps matches TRBD1 (6 bases). CDR1 is KGHDR and CDR2 is SFDVKD in the germline V gene. The CDR3 consists of 15 residues. CDR3 loop: CAASEGPGRGETQYF. CDR3 DNA: TGTGCCGCCAGTGAAGGGCCCGGAAGGGGGGAGACCCAGTACTTC.

This chain joins TRBV20-1 and TRBJ2-1; 11 bases fit TRBD2. Trimming cost V 5 bases and J 8 bases; bases outside gene matches: 20. Per the germline V gene, CDR1 is DFQATT and CDR2 is SNEGSKA (reference sequence). The CDR3 loop spans 18 amino acids. This CDR3 reads CSAWGRGPGTSGLDEQFF. In nucleotides, the CDR3 is TGCAGTGCTTGGGGCCGAGGGCCCGGGACTAGCGGCCTCGATGAGCAGTTCTTC.

This clonotype was counted ten times or more. The V and J genes are TRBV2 and TRBJ1-5; TRBD1 agrees at 7 bases. This CDR3 comprises 16 residues. Germline V gene sequence: CDR1 SNHLY, CDR2 FYNNEI. V shed 5 bases and J 0 bases; nucleotides not matched to a gene: 7. CDR3: CASSWDSAYSNQPQHF. In DNA, the CDR3 is TGTGCCAGCAGTTGGGACAGCGCTTATAGCAATCAGCCCCAGCATTTT. Complete variable domain (other parts from reference TRBV2 and TRBJ1-5): EPEVTQTPSHQVTQMGQEVILRCVPISNHLYFYWYRQILGQKVEFLVSFYNNEISEKSEIFDDQFSVERPDGSNFTLKIRSTKLEDSAMYFCASSWDSAYSNQPQHFGDGTRLSIL.

Points on this clonotype: One end of the junction does not line up with germline, which may come from a read error. This sequence joins TRBV11-2 and TRBJ1-4, with no clear D. Per the germline V gene, CDR1 is SGHAT and CDR2 is FQNNGV. The CDR3 is 15 residues long. The CDR3 spells CASSLERATNEELFF. CDR3 coding DNA: TGTGCCAGCAGCTTAGAGAGAGCAACTAATGAAGAACTGTTTTTT.

This clonotype was detected ten times or more. The chain joins TRBV25-1 to TRBJ1-2; D remains ambiguous. The length of the CDR3 is 11 residues. CDR1 and CDR2 from the germline V gene are MGHDK and SYGVNS. The V end lost 6 bases, the J end lost 2 bases, and 4 bases lay between the germline ends. The CDR3 sequence is CASRPNYGYTF. CDR3 sequence (DNA): TGTGCCAGCAGGCCAAACTATGGCTACACCTTC.

The sample holds many counts of this clonotype. The genes are TRBV27 and TRBJ1-2; perhaps TRBD1 as D (5 bases). The V gene lost 3 bases and the J gene lost 8 bases, with 13 bases spanning the gap. Germline CDR1 is MNHEY and CDR2 is SMNVEV (reference sequence). This CDR3 has 13 amino acids. CDR3 in DNA: TGTGCCAGCAGTTTGGCCAGGGCTGCCGGCTACACCTTC. It translates to CASSLARAAGYTF.

This clonotype was seen at least ten times. The J gene is TRBJ2-7, the V gene TRBV7-2, with D tentatively TRBD1 (5 bases). CDR3 size: 13 residues. V shed 1 base and J shed 2 bases, with 6 bases lying between them. CDR1 and CDR2 (germline): SGHTA, FQGNSA. CDR3 DNA sequence: TGTGCCAGCAGCTTAGACAGGACCTACGAGCAGTACTTC. Its translation is CASSLDRTYEQYF. Full variable domain (remainder filled in from reference TRBV7-2 and TRBJ2-7): GAGVSQSPSNKVTEKGKDVELRCDPISGHTALYWYRQSLGQGLEFLIYFQGNSAPDKSGLPSDRFSAERTGGSVSTLTIQRTQQEDSAVYLCASSLDRTYEQYFGPGTRLTVT.

This clonotype was detected many times. The chain employs TRBV7-2 and TRBJ2-7; 10 bases fit TRBD1. Germline CDR1 is SGHTA and CDR2 is FQGNSA. The CDR3 is made up of 15 amino acids. V lost 5 bases to trimming and J lost 6 bases; unmatched junction nucleotides: 10. Here the CDR3 reads CASSRVRQGAGEQYF. CDR3 DNA: TGTGCCAGCAGCCGCGTGAGACAGGGGGCGGGCGAGCAGTACTTC.

A remark on this clonotype: The missing conserved phenylalanine or tryptophan at the end of this CDR3 makes a read error likely. The CDR3 region is CASSQGTGGVYGYTL. CDR3 coding DNA: TGTGCCAGCAGCCAAGGGACAGGGGGTGTCTATGGCTACACCCTC. The chain combines TRBV14 with TRBJ1-2; the match to TRBD1 covers 10 bases. The CDR3 is 15 residues long. V lost 1 base to trimming and J lost 4 bases; unmatched junction nucleotides: 3. Germline loops: CDR1 SGHDN, CDR2 FVKESK.

This clonotype appeared a few times. This may come from a read error, since a much larger clone is one base off. The rearrangement links TRBV2 to TRBJ1-1, with a possible D match to TRBD1 (5 bases). This CDR3 is 15 amino acids long. V gave up 0 bases and J gave up 5 bases, with 13 bases separating them. Germline V gives CDR1 SNHLY, CDR2 FYNNEI. The CDR3 loop is CASSEAGQGRTEAFF. For the CDR3, the DNA is TGTGCCAGCAGTGAAGCTGGGCAGGGTAGGACTGAAGCTTTCTTT.

On this clonotype itself: Being one base from a much bigger clone, this may be a read error. The gene calls are TRBV20-1 and TRBJ1-6; TRBD1 might be the D (6 bases). V was clipped by 4 bases and J by 7 bases, with 11 bases between them. CDR1 is DFQATT and CDR2 is SNEGSKA in the germline V gene (reference sequence). There are 13 residues in the CDR3. The CDR3 reads CSAKGGGNSPLHF. CDR3 coding DNA: TGCAGTGCTAAGGGGGGTGGCAATTCACCCCTCCACTTT.

Comments on this clonotype: A read error is likely, as this CDR3 ends without the conserved phenylalanine or tryptophan. This sequence joins TRBV25-1 and TRBJ1-3, with D uncertain. The CDR3 is made up of 16 amino acids. V was cut by 9 bases and J by 2 bases, with 20 bases left in between. Germline V CDR1 and CDR2: MGHDK, SYGVNS. The CDR3 nucleotides are TGTGCCAGTTCGTCCCCTCTTGGAGAACCTGGAAACACCATATATTCT. It codes for CASSSPLGEPGNTIYS.

The V gene is TRBV4-1, the J gene TRBJ2-5; D might be TRBD1 or TRBD2, each matching 5 bases. The germline V gene encodes CDR1 MGHRA and CDR2 YSYEKL. With 4 bases removed from V and 3 bases from J, the gap between germline ends came to 9 bases. The CDR3 totals 13 residues. CDR3 amino acids: CASSLRDEETQYF. Written as DNA, the CDR3 is TGCGCCAGCAGCCTTAGGGACGAAGAGACCCAGTACTTC.

The V gene is TRBV19, the J gene TRBJ2-1, with 8 bases that match TRBD1. The germline gives CDR1 LNHDA, CDR2 SQIVND (reference sequence). This CDR3 is 15 amino acids long. Unmatched junction bases numbered 5, after V lost 6 bases and J lost 1 base. This CDR3 reads CASRLDRGSYNEQFF. The CDR3 DNA sequence: TGTGCCAGTAGGCTAGACAGGGGATCCTACAATGAGCAGTTCTTC.

The V gene is TRBV2, the J gene TRBJ1-2; D gene uncertain. Per the germline V gene, CDR1 is SNHLY and CDR2 is FYNNEI. V dropped 4 bases and J dropped 4 bases, with 10 bases sitting between them. The CDR3 consists of 13 residues. Written as DNA, the CDR3 is TGTGCCAGCAGTGCGGGGTTAGGCTATGGCTACACCTTC. Residues: CASSAGLGYGYTF. Using reference TRBV2 and TRBJ1-2 for the parts outside the CDR3, the full variable domain is EPEVTQTPSHQVTQMGQEVILRCVPISNHLYFYWYRQILGQKVEFLVSFYNNEISEKSEIFDDQFSVERPDGSNFTLKIRSTKLEDSAMYFCASSAGLGYGYTFGSGTRLTVV.

This clonotype was recorded at least ten times. The chain carries TRBV14 and TRBJ2-7, with D tentatively TRBD1 (6 bases). The V end was cut by 7 bases, the J end by 5 bases, with 15 bases between. CDR1 and CDR2 (germline): SGHDN, FVKESK. The CDR3 covers 13 residues. The CDR3 region is CASTRGHLNEQYF. The CDR3 DNA sequence: TGTGCCAGCACCAGGGGACATCTCAACGAGCAGTACTTC. The full variable domain, rest sourced from reference TRBV14 and TRBJ2-7, is EAGVTQFPSHSVIEKGQTVTLRCDPISGHDNLYWYRRVMGKEIKFLLHFVKESKQDESGMPNNRFLAERTGGTYSTLKVQPAELEDSGVYFCASTRGHLNEQYFGPGTRLTVT.

The V and J genes are TRBV2 and TRBJ2-2, with D tentatively TRBD1 (5 bases). Per the germline V gene, CDR1 is SNHLY and CDR2 is FYNNEI. The CDR3 loop spans 14 amino acids. V lost 4 bases and J lost 5, with 11 bases in between. The CDR3 loop is CASSATVGTGELFF. As DNA, the CDR3 is TGTGCCAGCAGTGCGACAGTTGGGACCGGGGAGCTGTTTTTT. Together with reference TRBV2 and TRBJ2-2, the CDR3 gives the full variable domain: EPEVTQTPSHQVTQMGQEVILRCVPISNHLYFYWYRQILGQKVEFLVSFYNNEISEKSEIFDDQFSVERPDGSNFTLKIRSTKLEDSAMYFCASSATVGTGELFFGEGSRLTVL.

This rearrangement joins TRBV5-1 to TRBJ2-3, with 9 positions matching TRBD2. CDR1 SGHRS and CDR2 YFSETQ come from the germline V gene. The CDR3 totals 16 residues. The ends lost 3 bases at V and 4 bases at J; junction bases unmatched: 9. In nucleotides, the CDR3 is TGCGCCAGCAGCTCGTTGGCGGGAGGGCCCGCAGATACGCAGTATTTT. Translated, it gives CASSSLAGGPADTQYF.

This clonotype was counted at least ten times. The V and J genes are TRBV11-1 and TRBJ2-3, with 10 bases identical to TRBD2. The CDR3 totals 15 residues. CDR1 and CDR2 from the germline V gene are SGHAT and FQDESV (reference sequence). After removal of 3 bases from V and 3 bases from J, the junction contained 3 bases not matched to a gene. The CDR3 here is CASSLSGGATDTQYF. Here the CDR3 DNA reads TGTGCCAGCAGCTTGAGCGGGGGGGCGACAGATACGCAGTATTTT.

There are a few counts of this clonotype. One end of the junction is discordant with germline, which a read error may explain. The chain recombines TRBV7-2 with TRBJ1-1; D is perhaps TRBD1 (5 bases). The CDR3 runs 11 residues. Germline CDR1 is SGHTA and CDR2 is FQGNSA. The CDR3 nucleotides are TGTGCCAGCAGCTTGGATCTGGGGACGGACTTT. It is translated as CASSLDLGTDF.

This clonotype was seen more than once but under ten times. The CDR3 sequence is CAWETGGLYEQYF. The CDR3 bases are TGTGCCTGGGAAACGGGGGGCTTATACGAGCAGTACTTC. This chain joins TRBV30 and TRBJ2-7; a possible D gene is TRBD2 (7 bases). The CDR3 covers 13 residues. CDR1 is GTSNPN and CDR2 is SVGIG in the germline V gene (reference sequence). V lost 5 bases, J lost 4 bases, and 15 bases lay in between.

V and J are TRBV7-9 and TRBJ2-7, with D possibly being TRBD1 or TRBD2 (5 bases each). The CDR3 loop spans 11 amino acids. Germline assignment: CDR1 SEHNR and CDR2 FQNEAQ (reference sequence). V dropped 5 bases and J dropped 6 bases, with 8 bases sitting between them. The CDR3 DNA reads as TGTGCCAGCAGCCGGGGCAGCGAGCAGTACTTC. Encoded protein: CASSRGSEQYF.

This clonotype appeared a few times. The gene calls are TRBV7-8 and TRBJ1-5; the D gene is possibly TRBD1 (6 bases). Trimming pared 1 base from V and 3 bases from J, leaving 13 bases between. The CDR3 is 16 residues long. Germline V gene lookup returns CDR1 SGHVS and CDR2 FQNEAQ. Written as DNA, the CDR3 is TGTGCCAGCAGCTTAGGTAGGACAGTGGTCAATCAGCCCCAGCATTTT. It specifies CASSLGRTVVNQPQHF.